This paragraph covers one T cell receptor (beta chain) sequence. The target antigen is unknown. J gave up 5 bases and V 8 bases, and 12 bases lay outside the gene matches. From germline, CDR1 is SQVTM and CDR2 ANQGSEA. This CDR3 comprises 15 residues. The sample belongs to a study of cytomegalovirus exposure and HLA in healthy donors. Primers for the PCR totalled 60 Vbeta and 13 Jbeta. Generated by immunoSEQ multiplex PCR, the TCRdb table keeps only in-frame clones and is missing some. The table shows 100,000 to 120,000 clones, with nearly 80% occurring only once. Broader study findings: Later analysis revealed greater clonal expansion in HLA-associated TCR beta chains than in equally common others. Roughly 170 TCR beta chains were listed as cytomegalovirus-associated. Solely CMV serostatus was available to characterize immune exposure. Among the CMV-associated chains, three were confirmed in vitro as specific for CMV antigens.

The sequencing input was PBMCs. The chain carries TRBV29-1 and TRBJ2-3; 11 positions match TRBD2. The clonotype comes from a man aged 25-40 years in good health and CMV-seronegative. The CDR3 loop reads CSIRTSGFAVDTQYF. The CDR3 nucleotides read TGCAGCATTCGGACTAGCGGGTTTGCTGTAGATACGCAGTATTTT.